This T cell receptor beta chain derives from a study of sequential checkpoint blockade in melanoma. The treatment here: randomized to nivolumab then ipilimumab (arm A) or the reverse (arm B). Sequenced by immunoSEQ multiplex PCR; TCRdb stores in-frame clones only, minus some. Of tens of thousands of clones listed, about 89% are singletons. This clone was picked up a small number of times. The CDR3 loop spans 16 amino acids. Germline V lookup: CDR1 SGHVS, CDR2 FQNEAQ. The V segment lost 1 base and the J segment 4 bases; nucleotides outside the gene matches: 4. The specimen was CD8+ T cells sorted from blood (inferred from file names), collected from a patient given nivolumab and ipilimumab in sequence. The receptor was isolated from a human donor with melanoma. The V and J genes are TRBV7-8 and TRBJ1-6, with 7 positions matching TRBD1. The CDR3 bases are TGTGCCAGCAGCTTAGTTCGGACAGGTTATAATTCACCCCTCCACTTT. This gives the protein CASSLVRTGYNSPLHF.